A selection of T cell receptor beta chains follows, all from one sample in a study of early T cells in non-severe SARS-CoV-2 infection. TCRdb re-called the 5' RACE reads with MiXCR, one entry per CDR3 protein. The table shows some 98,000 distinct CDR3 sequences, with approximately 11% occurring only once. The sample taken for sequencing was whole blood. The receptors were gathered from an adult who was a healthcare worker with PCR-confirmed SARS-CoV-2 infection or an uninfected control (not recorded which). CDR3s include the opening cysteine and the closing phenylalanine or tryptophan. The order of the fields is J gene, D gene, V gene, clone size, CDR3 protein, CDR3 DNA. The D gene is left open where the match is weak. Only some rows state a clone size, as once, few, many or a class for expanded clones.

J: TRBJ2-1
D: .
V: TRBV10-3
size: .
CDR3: CATSDQASDYNEQFF
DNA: TGTGCCACCTCTGACCAGGCCTCGGACTACAATGAGCAGTTCTTC

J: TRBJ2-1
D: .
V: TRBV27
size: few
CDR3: CASSLSTYNEQFF
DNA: TGTGCCAGCAGTTTATCAACTTACAATGAGCAGTTCTTC

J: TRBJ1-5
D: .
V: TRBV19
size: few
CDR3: CASRVTGRGGNQPQHF
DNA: TGTGCCAGTCGCGTTACGGGGCGCGGGGGCAATCAGCCCCAGCATTTT

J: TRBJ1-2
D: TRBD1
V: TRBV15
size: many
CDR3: CATSSSPGQSYGYTF
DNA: TGTGCCACCAGCAGCTCCCCGGGACAGAGCTATGGCTACACCTTC

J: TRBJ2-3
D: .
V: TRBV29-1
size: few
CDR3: CSVGEVTSTDTQYF
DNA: TGCAGCGTTGGCGAAGTGACTAGCACAGATACGCAGTATTTT

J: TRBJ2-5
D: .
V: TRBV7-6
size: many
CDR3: CASSLGGGSRETQYF
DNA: TGTGCCAGCAGCTTAGGGGGGGGCTCCCGAGAGACCCAGTACTTC

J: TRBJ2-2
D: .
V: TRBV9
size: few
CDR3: CASSPPTPESRTGELFF
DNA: TGTGCCAGCAGCCCCCCGACGCCGGAGAGTCGCACCGGGGAGCTGTTTTTT

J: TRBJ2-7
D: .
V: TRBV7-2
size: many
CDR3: CASSLQGRAYEQYF
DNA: TGTGCCAGCAGCTTACAGGGGCGCGCCTACGAGCAGTACTTC

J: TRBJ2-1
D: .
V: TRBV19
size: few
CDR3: CASSPRVYNEQFF
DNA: TGTGCCAGTAGTCCCCGGGTATACAATGAGCAGTTCTTC

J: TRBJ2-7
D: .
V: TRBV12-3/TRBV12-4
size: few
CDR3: CASSLETRLIYEQYF
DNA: TGTGCCAGCAGTTTAGAGACCCGTCTGATTTACGAGCAGTACTTC

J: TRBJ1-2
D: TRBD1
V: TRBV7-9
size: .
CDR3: CASSLALRDRVGYTF
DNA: TGTGCCAGCAGCTTAGCGCTCCGGGACAGGGTCGGCTACACCTTC

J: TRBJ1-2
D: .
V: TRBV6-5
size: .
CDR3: CASSRSTGSFYGYTF
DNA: TGTGCCAGCAGCCGCTCGACGGGCAGCTTCTATGGCTACACCTTC